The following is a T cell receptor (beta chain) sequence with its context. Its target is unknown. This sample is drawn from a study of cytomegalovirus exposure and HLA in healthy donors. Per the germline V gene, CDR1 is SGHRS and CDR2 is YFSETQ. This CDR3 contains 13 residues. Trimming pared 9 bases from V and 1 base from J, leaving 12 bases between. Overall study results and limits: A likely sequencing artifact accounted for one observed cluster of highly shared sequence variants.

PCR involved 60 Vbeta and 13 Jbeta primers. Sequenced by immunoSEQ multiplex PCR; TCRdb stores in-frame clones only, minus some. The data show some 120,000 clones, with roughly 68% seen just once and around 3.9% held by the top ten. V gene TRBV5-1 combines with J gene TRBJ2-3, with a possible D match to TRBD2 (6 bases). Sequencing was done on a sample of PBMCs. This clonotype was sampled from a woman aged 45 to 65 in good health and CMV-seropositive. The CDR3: CATSTGGTDTQYF. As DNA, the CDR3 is TGCGCCACCTCCACGGGGGGCACAGATACGCAGTATTTT.